The 5 T cell receptor beta chains in this list originate from one sample, sequenced in a study of shared clonotypes between healthy human individuals (dated by TCRdb to about 2020). Libraries were constructed by the immunoSEQ multiplex PCR assay. TCRdb holds this immuneACCESS table with in-frame rearrangements only. Some clones are missing; in checked studies, unresolved V genes explain under half, and the rest has no known cause. The table for this sample lists under 1,100,000 clones; roughly 80% of them were counted only once. The ten largest clonotypes hold 1.2% to 1.5% of the sample. The sequenced sample was memory CD4+ T cells sorted from blood. Reading the label with the study, this specimen's cell subset or site is: CD45RA-negative fraction. The receptors originated from a man between 18 and 35 years old in good health.

The rearrangement joins TRBV6-1 to TRBJ1-2; D remains unclear. The CDR3 runs 13 residues. V lost 8 bases, J lost 2 bases, and 12 bases lay in between. Per the germline V gene, CDR1 is MNHNS and CDR2 is SASEGT. The CDR3: CASVLEGNYGYTF. The CDR3 DNA reads TGTGCCAGCGTTTTGGAGGGAAACTATGGCTACACCTTC.

The genes are TRBV2 and TRBJ2-7, with TRBD1 matching over 9 bases. Germline V lookup: CDR1 SNHLY, CDR2 FYNNEI. Trimming removed 4 bases from V and 5 bases from J; junction bases left unmatched: 3. This CDR3 is 13 amino acids long. CDR3 loop: CASSAQGAHEQYF. Here the CDR3 DNA reads TGTGCCAGCAGTGCACAGGGGGCCCACGAGCAGTACTTC.

The chain carries TRBV18 and TRBJ2-3; D unresolved. Trimming pared 3 bases from V and 5 bases from J, leaving 6 bases between. Looked up from germline, CDR1 is KGHSH and CDR2 is LQKENI. This CDR3 is 12 amino acids long. The DNA of the CDR3 is TGTGCCAGCTCACCGAAGGAAGATACGCAGTATTTT. Protein sequence: CASSPKEDTQYF.

The V call is TRBV11-3, the J call TRBJ2-1; D is possibly TRBD1 or TRBD2 (5 bases each). Per the germline V gene, CDR1 is SGHNT and CDR2 is YENEEA. V dropped 1 base and J dropped 7 bases, with 17 bases sitting between them. The length of the CDR3 is 16 residues. The CDR3 DNA reads as TGTGCCAGCAGCTTAGGGTTTGGGGGAATTGGGAATGAGCAGTTCTTC. Its protein is CASSLGFGGIGNEQFF.

The gene calls are TRBV28 and TRBJ1-2; 7 bases map to TRBD1. This CDR3 is 13 amino acids long. With V trimmed by 6 bases and J by 4 bases, 5 bases remained unmatched. CDR1 MDHEN and CDR2 SYDVKM come from the germline V gene. The CDR3 is CASRSGTAYGYTF. For the CDR3, the DNA is TGTGCCAGCAGGTCCGGGACAGCCTATGGCTACACCTTC.